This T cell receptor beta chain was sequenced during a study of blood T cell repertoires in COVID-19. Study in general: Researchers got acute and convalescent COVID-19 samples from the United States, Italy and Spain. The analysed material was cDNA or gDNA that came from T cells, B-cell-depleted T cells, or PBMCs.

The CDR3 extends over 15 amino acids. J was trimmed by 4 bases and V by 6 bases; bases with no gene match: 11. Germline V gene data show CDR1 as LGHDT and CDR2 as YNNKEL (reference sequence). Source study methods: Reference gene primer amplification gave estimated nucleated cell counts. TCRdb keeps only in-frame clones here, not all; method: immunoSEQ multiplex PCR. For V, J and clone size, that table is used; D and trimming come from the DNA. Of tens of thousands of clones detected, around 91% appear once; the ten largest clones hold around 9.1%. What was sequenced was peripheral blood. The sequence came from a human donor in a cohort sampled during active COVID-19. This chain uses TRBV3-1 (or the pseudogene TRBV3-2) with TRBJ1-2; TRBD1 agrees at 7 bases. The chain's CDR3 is CASSGPQGLAYGYTF. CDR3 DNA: TGTGCCAGCAGTGGACCACAGGGGCTTGCCTATGGCTACACCTTC.